The 7 T cell receptor beta chains reported below all come from one sample, sequenced in a study of identifying expanded T cells in peripheral blood. This table comes from immunoSEQ multiplex PCR, and its TCRdb copy is limited to in-frame clones, with some not included. The repertoire holds 50,000 to 75,000 clones, approximately 89% seen once, with just over 4.5% in the top ten. Material for sequencing was blood. The receptor set was obtained from a person between 18 and 70 years old in good health.

The chain carries TRBV10-3 and TRBJ2-3, with 8 positions matching TRBD2. This CDR3 is built from 14 residues. V dropped 2 bases and J dropped 5; count of bases not matched to a gene: 3. Germline values: CDR1 ENHRY, CDR2 SYGVKD. Here the CDR3 DNA reads TGTGCCATCAGTGAGGGTAGCGGGAAAGATACGCAGTATTTT. The encoded protein is CAISEGSGKDTQYF.

The V call is TRBV7-9, the J call TRBJ1-2; possible D gene TRBD1, 5 bases. CDR3 size: 17 residues. The germline V gene has CDR1 SEHNR and CDR2 FQNEAQ (reference sequence). Deletions cut 5 bases from V and 2 bases from J, with 21 bases between. The CDR3 protein is CASSSTPSGPMNYGYTF. The DNA of the CDR3 is TGTGCCAGCAGCAGCACACCCTCGGGACCGATGAACTATGGCTACACCTTC.

This clone was recorded a few times. The chain carries TRBV6-1 and TRBJ2-7; TRBD2 matches 9 bases. The V gene end was trimmed by 2 bases and the J gene end by 1 base; junction bases not matched to a gene: 3. Germline V gives CDR1 MNHNS, CDR2 SASEGT. The CDR3 spans 15 residues. The CDR3 DNA reads TGTGCCAGCAGTGAAAGTAGCGGGGGATCCTACGAGCAGTACTTC. Protein sequence: CASSESSGGSYEQYF.

V usage is TRBV19 and J usage is TRBJ1-1, with 7 bases lining up with TRBD1. Germline trimming cut 9 bases from V and 1 base from J; bases unmatched to any gene: 8. The CDR3 covers 14 residues. In germline, CDR1 is LNHDA, CDR2 SQIVND (reference sequence). In DNA form, the CDR3 reads TGTGCCAGCCGAACGACAGGGCCGAACACTGAAGCTTTCTTT. It is translated as CASRTTGPNTEAFF.

This chain uses TRBV9 with TRBJ1-1, with 11 bases lining up with TRBD1. The V gene end was trimmed by 4 bases and the J gene end by 4 bases; junction bases not matched to a gene: 6. This CDR3 comprises 15 residues. Germline V gene sequence: CDR1 SGDLS, CDR2 YYNGEE. The CDR3 bases are TGTGCCAGCAGCCCCCTCGGGACAGGGGGCACTGAAGCTTTCTTT. The encoded protein is CASSPLGTGGTEAFF.

The rearrangement joins TRBV7-8 to TRBJ1-1; 12 nucleotides align to TRBD1. CDR1 and CDR2 from the germline V gene are SGHVS and FQNEAQ. The CDR3 extends over 16 amino acids. Germline trimming cut 0 bases from V and 7 bases from J; bases unmatched to any gene: 6. The chain's CDR3 is CASSLAGTGGRSEAFF. Written as DNA, the CDR3 is TGTGCCAGCAGCTTAGCAGGGACAGGGGGCAGGAGTGAAGCTTTCTTT.

This chain uses TRBV6-1 with TRBJ2-7; D uncertain. The V gene lost 4 bases and the J gene lost 2 bases, with 9 bases spanning the gap. Germline V gene lookup returns CDR1 MNHNS and CDR2 SASEGT. The CDR3 contains 13 residues. Written as DNA, the CDR3 is TGTGCCAGCAGTGGACTGGAGCCCTACGAGCAGTACTTC. It yields the protein CASSGLEPYEQYF.